The 32 T cell receptor beta chains below were found in one sample sequenced in a study of read filtering for tumor transcriptome and immune sequencing. Molecular barcoded adaptors covering alpha/delta and beta/gamma chains were used on approximately 440 ng RNA. Each CDR3 protein gets one entry after TCRdb re-called the reads with MiXCR. The sample has about 90,000 distinct CDR3 sequences; 9% to 15% are singletons. Sequencing was carried out using a population of CD138-negative cells sorted from bone marrow. The receptors derive from a donor at least 40 years old with multiple myeloma.

To note about this clonotype: Just one base apart from a much larger clone, this may be a read error. The V call is TRBV20-1, the J call TRBJ2-1; 9 bases agree with TRBD2. Germline V gives CDR1 DFQATT, CDR2 SNEGSKA (reference sequence). The CDR3 has 14 amino acids. The CDR3 DNA reads as TGCGGTGCTAGCGGGGATAGCTCCTACAATGAGCAGTTCTTC. This sequence encodes CGASGDSSYNEQFF.

The sample holds many counts of this clonotype. The V call is TRBV5-1, the J call TRBJ2-1, with TRBD1 matching 10 bases. Germline V gene sequence: CDR1 SGHRS, CDR2 YFSETQ. The CDR3 extends over 16 amino acids. V was clipped by 0 bases and J by 3 bases; unmatched bases: 3. The CDR3 is CASSLGGTGDYNEQFF. CDR3 DNA sequence: TGCGCCAGCAGCTTGGGGGGGACAGGGGACTACAATGAGCAGTTCTTC. The full variable domain, its missing parts supplied by reference TRBV5-1 and TRBJ2-1, is KAGVTQTPRYLIKTRGQQVTLSCSPISGHRSVSWYQQTPGQGLQFLFEYFSETQRNKGNFPGRFSGRQFSNSRSEMNVSTLELGDSALYLCASSLGGTGDYNEQFFGPGTRLTVL.

This clonotype has a count of ten or more. This chain joins TRBV6-2 or TRBV6-3 and TRBJ2-3; D is unclear. Trimming removed 5 bases at V and 2 bases at J, with 11 bases between. The CDR3 loop spans 14 amino acids. Germline V gene sequence: CDR1 MNHEY, CDR2 SVGEGT. The CDR3 reads CASSPPDPTDTQYF. The CDR3 coding sequence is TGTGCCAGCAGTCCCCCGGACCCCACAGATACGCAGTATTTT.

This clonotype was seen at least ten times. CDR3 bases: TGTGCCAGCAGCCCCGGACGGGATCCCTACGAGCAGTACTTC. Translated, it gives CASSPGRDPYEQYF. The V and J genes are TRBV28 and TRBJ2-7; D might be TRBD2 (5 bases). V lost 6 bases and J 2 bases, leaving 14 bases between the germline ends. CDR1 MDHEN and CDR2 SYDVKM come from the germline V gene. The length of the CDR3 is 14 residues.

This clonotype was counted ten times or more. The V call is TRBV20-1, the J call TRBJ2-3; possibly TRBD2 for D (6 bases). The CDR3 covers 15 residues. The V end was cut by 0 bases, the J end by 1 base, with 11 bases between. The germline V gene has CDR1 DFQATT and CDR2 SNEGSKA (reference sequence). The CDR3 spells CSARDFSSGTDTQYF. In DNA, the CDR3 is TGCAGTGCTAGAGACTTTTCTAGCGGCACAGATACGCAGTATTTT.

As for this clonotype: One junction end does not reproduce the germline sequence, and a read error may be involved. V gene TRBV3-1 combines with J gene TRBJ1-5; no definite D call. The germline CDR1 and CDR2 sequences are LGHDT and YNNKEL (reference sequence). This CDR3 region has 13 residues. The chain's CDR3 is CVSSQDSNQPQHF. DNA of the CDR3: TGTGTCAGCAGCCAAGACAGCAATCAGCCCCAGCATTTT.

This clonotype has ten or more counts. J is TRBJ2-7 and V is TRBV5-1; unclear D gene. The CDR3 has 13 residues. V gave up 3 bases and J gave up 3 bases, with 10 bases separating them. CDR1 and CDR2 from the germline V gene are SGHRS and YFSETQ. CDR3 residues: CASSSGLDYEQYF. The CDR3 DNA is TGCGCCAGCAGCTCTGGGCTAGACTACGAGCAGTACTTC.

This clonotype occurred a few times. The V call is TRBV11-2, the J call TRBJ1-3; D is undetermined. The CDR3 is 13 residues long. Germline CDR1 reads SGHAT; CDR2 reads FQNNGV. The V end lost 5 bases, the J end lost 4 bases, and 9 bases lay between the germline ends. CDR3 in amino acids: CASSPLIGNTIYF. CDR3 nucleotide sequence: TGTGCCAGCAGCCCGTTGATCGGAAACACCATATATTTT.

Written as DNA, the CDR3 is TGTGCCAGCAGCCGAGCAACTCGTTGGGCTGGAAACACCATATATTTT. It specifies CASSRATRWAGNTIYF. The chain is built from TRBV28 and TRBJ1-3; D gene uncertain. Trimming stripped 6 bases from V and 2 bases from J, with 17 bases between. The CDR3 sequence is 16 residues long. From germline, CDR1 is MDHEN and CDR2 SYDVKM.

This clonotype was recorded at least ten times. At one of its ends the junction is not consistent with the germline gene, which may arise from a read error. The genes are TRBV5-1 and TRBJ2-1, with 8 bases that match TRBD1. This CDR3 spans 15 amino acids. CDR1 and CDR2 from the germline V gene are SGHRS and YFSETQ. The CDR3 spells CASSLLGQGYNEQFF. In DNA form, the CDR3 reads TGTGCCAGCAGCTTGTTAGGACAGGGTTACAATGAGCAGTTCTTC.

This clonotype has ten or more counts. The V call is TRBV7-9, the J call TRBJ1-1; no reliable D call. The germline V gene encodes CDR1 SEHNR and CDR2 FQNEAQ (reference sequence). V was shortened by 6 bases and J by 1 base, with 9 bases between the two germline ends. CDR3 length: 13 residues. The CDR3 loop reads CASRHRQNTEAFF. DNA for the CDR3: TGTGCCAGCAGACACCGACAGAACACTGAAGCTTTCTTT.

This clonotype was seen repeatedly, ten times or more. This rearrangement joins TRBV12-3 or TRBV12-4 to TRBJ2-3; 10 bases align to TRBD1. The J segment lost 4 bases and the V segment lost 6 bases, leaving 4 bases of the junction unmatched. The length of the CDR3 is 14 residues. CDR3 nucleotides: TGTGCCAGCAGGACGGGGACAGGGGCAGATACGCAGTATTTT. Translation gives CASRTGTGADTQYF.

This clonotype was found many times. This chain links TRBV28 with TRBJ2-7; tentatively, D is TRBD1 or TRBD2 (5 bases each). From germline, CDR1 is MDHEN and CDR2 SYDVKM. This CDR3 spans 13 amino acids. V lost 6 bases and J 4 bases, leaving 13 bases between the germline ends. CDR3 residues: CASSPGRHYEQYF. CDR3 bases: TGTGCCAGCAGCCCGGGACGGCATTACGAGCAGTACTTC.

This clonotype was seen ten or more times. The chain carries TRBV4-1 and TRBJ2-3; D not resolved. Looked up from germline, CDR1 is MGHRA and CDR2 is YSYEKL. The CDR3 extends over 12 amino acids. The V end was cut by 2 bases, the J end by 6 bases, with 6 bases between. The CDR3 DNA follows: TGCGCCAGCAGCCAACTGACGGATACGCAGTATTTT. It is translated as CASSQLTDTQYF.

This clonotype has a count of ten or more. The rearrangement links TRBV5-1 to TRBJ1-4; D perhaps matches TRBD1 (6 bases). Trimming took 2 bases from V and 7 from J, leaving 12 bases between them. The CDR3 consists of 14 residues. CDR1 is SGHRS and CDR2 is YFSETQ in the germline V gene. This chain's CDR3 is CASSLQGGTEKLFF. DNA of the CDR3: TGCGCCAGCAGCTTACAGGGAGGTACTGAAAAACTGTTTTTT.

This clonotype showed up many times. The V gene is TRBV28, the J gene TRBJ2-1, with 13 bases matching TRBD2. J lost 0 bases, V lost 6 bases, and 11 bases had no gene match. Per germline, CDR1 MDHEN and CDR2 SYDVKM. The CDR3 length is 19 residues. The CDR3 loop is CASRALAGGIRSSYNEQFF. The CDR3 DNA follows: TGTGCCAGCAGGGCACTAGCGGGAGGGATACGGAGCTCCTACAATGAGCAGTTCTTC.

This clonotype was detected only a few times. The gene calls are TRBV5-1 and TRBJ1-1, with D possibly matching TRBD1 (5 bases). The CDR3 length is 14 residues. Germline CDR1 and CDR2: SGHRS and YFSETQ. Trimming pared 4 bases from V and 1 base from J, leaving 11 bases between. The CDR3 protein is CASSPGPGNTEAFF. The CDR3, as DNA: TGCGCCAGCAGCCCGGGACCCGGGAACACTGAAGCTTTCTTT.

This clonotype was seen at least ten times. The V and J genes are TRBV28 and TRBJ2-3; D uncertain. The V and J ends lost 4 bases and 2 bases respectively, with 13 bases between them. CDR3 size: 15 residues. CDR1 is MDHEN and CDR2 is SYDVKM in the germline V gene. The CDR3 loop is CASSSPPEHTDTQYF. DNA of the CDR3: TGTGCCAGCAGTTCTCCACCTGAACACACAGATACGCAGTATTTT.

Concerning this clonotype: This may come from a read error, since a much larger clone is one base off. CDR3 residues: CSARAAGLVNEQFF. In DNA, the CDR3 is TGCAGTGCTAGAGCGGCCGGGTTAGTTAATGAGCAGTTCTTC. The chain couples TRBV20-1 to TRBJ2-1; D unclear. The CDR3 runs to 14 residues. Germline-derived CDR1 and CDR2 are DFQATT and SNEGSKA (reference sequence). V lost 1 base to trimming and J lost 7 bases, with 14 bases between them.

This clonotype was picked up a small number of times. V gene TRBV28 combines with J gene TRBJ2-1, with D unclear. V lost 4 bases to trimming and J lost 10 bases, with 8 bases between them. The CDR3 has 11 residues. Germline CDR1 and CDR2: MDHEN and SYDVKM. The CDR3 loop is CASSYRREQFF. The CDR3 DNA sequence: TGTGCCAGCAGTTACCGGAGAGAGCAGTTCTTC.

This clonotype has at least ten counts. J is TRBJ1-2 and V is TRBV20-1; tentative D call: TRBD1 (6 bases). CDR3 size: 11 residues. Trimming pared 5 bases from V and 7 bases from J, leaving 11 bases between. The germline CDR1 and CDR2 sequences are DFQATT and SNEGSKA (reference sequence). CDR3 coding DNA: TGCAGTGCTTACAGGGATCGTGGCTACACCTTC. Protein: CSAYRDRGYTF.

Ten or more counts support this clonotype. J is TRBJ2-1 and V is TRBV19; TRBD2 aligns across 12 bases. Per germline, CDR1 LNHDA and CDR2 SQIVND (reference sequence). J gave up 4 bases and V 6 bases, and 1 base lay outside the gene matches. The CDR3 loop spans 14 amino acids. The CDR3 DNA is TGTGCCAGTAGGACTAGCGGGAGATACAATGAGCAGTTCTTC. Its protein product is CASRTSGRYNEQFF.

This clonotype was detected only a few times. This may arise from a read error, as a much more abundant clone is one base away. The J gene is TRBJ1-2, the V gene TRBV6-1, with a weak D call TRBD1 (5 bases). Germline V CDR1 and CDR2: MNHNS, SASEGT. The CDR3 spans 14 residues. The CDR3 reads CASSELTAFYGYAF. The CDR3 bases are TGTGCCAGCAGTGAGTTGACAGCCTTCTATGGCTACGCCTTC.

This clonotype has a count of ten or more. The chain is built from TRBV5-1 and TRBJ2-5; possibly TRBD1 for D (5 bases). CDR1 is SGHRS, CDR2 YFSETQ, per germline. This CDR3 is 13 amino acids long. V was trimmed by 4 bases and J by 5 bases, leaving 12 bases between them. CDR3 sequence (DNA): TGCGCCAGCAGCGTCCCAGGGAAGGAGACCCAGTACTTC. Translating gives CASSVPGKETQYF.

This clonotype was seen at least ten times. The chain has TRBV5-1 and TRBJ2-7; unclear D gene. The germline V gene has CDR1 SGHRS and CDR2 YFSETQ. The CDR3 length is 14 residues. Deletions cut 0 bases from V and 5 bases from J, with 12 bases between. The CDR3 DNA reads TGCGCCAGCAGCTTGGCGCAGGTCCTAGACGAGCAGTACTTC. This codes for CASSLAQVLDEQYF.

Concerning this clonotype itself: This clone may be a read error of a much larger clone one base away. The rearrangement joins TRBV2 to TRBJ2-5; D is ambiguous. From germline, CDR1 is SNHLY and CDR2 FYNNEI. The CDR3 is 14 amino acids. Trimming left V 2 bases short and J 5 bases short, with 12 bases between. The CDR3 protein is CASSEQTPLETQYF. In nucleotides, the CDR3 is TGTGCCAGCAGTGAACAGACCCCCCTCGAGACCCAGTACTTC.

This clonotype was observed at least ten times. This chain joins TRBV6-1 and TRBJ2-1; the match to TRBD1 covers 8 bases. V was clipped by 6 bases and J by 6 bases; unmatched bases: 10. CDR1 and CDR2 from the germline V gene are MNHNS and SASEGT. The CDR3 is 15 amino acids. CDR3 DNA sequence: TGTGCCAGCAGCCTGACAGGGGATAGTAGCAATGAGCAGTTCTTC. The encoded protein is CASSLTGDSSNEQFF.

The chain employs TRBV6-5 and TRBJ2-1, with TRBD2 identical over 7 bases. V dropped 6 bases and J dropped 6; count of bases not matched to a gene: 11. This CDR3 is 15 amino acids long. The V gene's germline CDR1 is MNHEY and CDR2 SVGAGI. The CDR3 nucleotides read TGTGCCAGCAGGGGGGACTACCCCGGGGTCAATGAGCAGTTCTTC. This gives the protein CASRGDYPGVNEQFF.

At least ten counts were recorded for this clonotype. V usage is TRBV7-8 and J usage is TRBJ2-7; D unresolved. CDR1 is SGHVS and CDR2 is FQNEAQ in the germline V gene. This CDR3 is 12 amino acids long. Trimming removed 5 bases from V and 4 bases from J, with 9 bases in between. The CDR3 nucleotides read TGTGCCAGCAGCCCCCGAAGTTACGAGCAGTACTTC. Translation: CASSPRSYEQYF.

There are a few counts of this clonotype. Possible read error: a much larger clone is one base away. The J gene is TRBJ2-1, the V gene TRBV7-3, with 13 bases fitting TRBD2. The CDR3 runs to 18 residues. From germline, CDR1 is SGHTA and CDR2 FQGTGA. CDR3 sequence (DNA): TGTGCCAGCAGCCCACCCACTAGCGGGAGGGCCTCCTACAATGGGCAGTTCTTC. This translates into CASSPPTSGRASYNGQFF.

This clonotype was counted many times. The CDR3 bases are TGTGCCAGTAGTAACCAGGGGACGAACACCGGGGAGCTGTTTTTT. Protein product: CASSNQGTNTGELFF. V usage is TRBV19 and J usage is TRBJ2-2; D might be TRBD1 (6 bases). V shed 4 bases and J shed 0 bases, with 9 bases lying between them. The germline V gene encodes CDR1 LNHDA and CDR2 SQIVND (reference sequence). The CDR3 contains 15 residues. Together with reference TRBV19 and TRBJ2-2, the CDR3 gives the full variable domain: DGGITQSPKYLFRKEGQNVTLSCEQNLNHDAMYWYRQDPGQGLRLIYYSQIVNDFQKGDIAEGYSVSREKKESFPLTVTSAQKNPTAFYLCASSNQGTNTGELFFGEGSRLTVL.

This clonotype was observed at least ten times. V and J are TRBV14 and TRBJ2-7; D may be TRBD1 or TRBD2 (5 bases each). Germline V gives CDR1 SGHDN, CDR2 FVKESK. Deletions cut 4 bases from V and 2 bases from J, with 15 bases between. The CDR3 covers 15 residues. CDR3 region: CASSPGTSGAYEQYF. As DNA, the CDR3 is TGTGCCAGCAGCCCGGGGACCTCCGGAGCCTACGAGCAGTACTTC. The full variable domain, with the rest looked up from reference TRBV14 and TRBJ2-7, is EAGVTQFPSHSVIEKGQTVTLRCDPISGHDNLYWYRRVMGKEIKFLLHFVKESKQDESGMPNNRFLAERTGGTYSTLKVQPAELEDSGVYFCASSPGTSGAYEQYFGPGTRLTVT.